This T cell receptor beta chain stems from a study of shared clonotypes between healthy human individuals. It was CD45RO-negative cells, positively selected for CCR7, that made up naive CD8 cells, with terminally differentiated effector memory CD45RA+ cells excluded. Some clones are missing from TCRdb's copy, which holds only in-frame ones; the method was immunoSEQ multiplex PCR. Of hundreds of thousands of clones in the sample, nearly 95% were seen once. Specimen: naive CD8+ T cells sorted from blood. The clonotype originates from a man between 25 and 39 years old in good health.

CDR3 bases: TGCGCCAGCAGCTCTTATCCGACAGGGACTAGCGTGAACACCGGGGAGCTGTTTTTT. This codes for CASSSYPTGTSVNTGELFF. The chain joins TRBV5-1 to TRBJ2-2; TRBD2 aligns across 10 bases. The CDR3 is 19 amino acids. CDR1 SGHRS and CDR2 YFSETQ come from the germline V gene. Trimming took 3 bases from V and 1 from J; bases not matched to a gene: 12. Supplemented by reference TRBV5-1 and TRBJ2-2, the full variable domain reads KAGVTQTPRYLIKTRGQQVTLSCSPISGHRSVSWYQQTPGQGLQFLFEYFSETQRNKGNFPGRFSGRQFSNSRSEMNVSTLELGDSALYLCASSSYPTGTSVNTGELFFGEGSRLTVL.